This T cell receptor (beta chain) emerged from a study of shared clonotypes between healthy human individuals. Across the whole study: Sampling drew on donors who were two women and a few men aged 18 to 49.

There were no recent acute infections or vaccinations among the donors, who were healthy HIV-negative adults. Every subset had its genomic DNA shared out evenly among several immunoSEQ plates. TCRdb's copy holds only in-frame clones and misses some; the assay was immunoSEQ multiplex PCR. The sample has under 850,000 clones, over 60% seen once; the top ten hold about 1.7%. The CDR3 has 15 amino acids. Germline V gene data show CDR1 as SGHAT and CDR2 as FQNNGV. V lost 5 bases, J lost 4 bases, and 17 bases lay in between. The sample comprised memory CD4+ T cells sorted from blood. Subset of the sample: CD45RA-negative fraction. This rearrangement joins TRBV11-2 to TRBJ1-2, with D unclear. This receptor was taken from a woman aged 25-40 years in good health. CDR3 residues: CASSDSQNGFYGYTF. The CDR3 DNA reads TGTGCCAGCAGCGACTCACAGAATGGGTTCTATGGCTACACCTTC.